These 32 T cell receptor beta chains were sequenced from one sample in a study of response to subunit inactivated influenza vaccine. MiXCR was run by TCRdb on the RT-PCR reads, yielding one entry per CDR3 protein. The sample yields around 570,000 distinct CDR3 sequences, over 9% seen once. These data were also filed under a second study, of T cells expressing NK-cell markers. As reported in that work: The TCR beta cDNA came from 5'RACE template switching with UMIs.

The sequenced sample was PBMCs from blood, obtained on the day of vaccination. These TCRs come from a man between 50 and 59 years old who received an inactivated influenza vaccine.

This clonotype was detected many times. V gene TRBV18 combines with J gene TRBJ2-3; D is uncertain. Deletions cut 2 bases from V and 4 bases from J, with 4 bases between. The CDR3 spans 12 residues. CDR1 and CDR2 from the germline V gene are KGHSH and LQKENI. This chain's CDR3 is CASSPDPDTQYF. Written as DNA, the CDR3 is TGTGCCAGCTCACCAGACCCAGATACGCAGTATTTT. The full variable domain, completed using reference TRBV18 and TRBJ2-3, is NAGVMQNPRHLVRRRGQEARLRCSPMKGHSHVYWYRQLPEEGLKFMVYLQKENIIDESGMPKERFSAEFPKEGPSILRIQQVVRGDSAAYFCASSPDPDTQYFGPGTRLTVL.

This clonotype was detected ten times or more. V and J are TRBV20-1 and TRBJ2-7; 7 bases align to TRBD2. CDR3 length: 12 amino acids. Germline V gene lookup returns CDR1 DFQATT and CDR2 SNEGSKA (reference sequence). Trimming removed 5 bases from V and 1 base from J; junction bases left unmatched: 2. CDR3 sequence (DNA): TGCAGTGCTCTGCGGGGGTCCTACGAGCAGTACTTC. This gives the protein CSALRGSYEQYF.

This clonotype turned up a few times. V usage is TRBV12-3 or TRBV12-4 and J usage is TRBJ1-5; TRBD1 is a possible D gene (6 bases). V lost 0 bases and J 7 bases, leaving 13 bases between the germline ends. There are 15 residues in the CDR3. CDR3 residues: CASSLAGGPRQPQHF. CDR3 nucleotides: TGTGCCAGCAGTTTAGCGGGGGGGCCAAGGCAGCCCCAGCATTTT.

This clonotype was detected many times. The chain uses TRBV28 and TRBJ2-2, with 9 bases identical to TRBD1. This CDR3 has 19 amino acids. Germline trimming cut 5 bases from V and 6 bases from J; bases unmatched to any gene: 19. Germline CDR1 reads MDHEN; CDR2 reads SYDVKM. The CDR3 DNA follows: TGTGCCAGCAGTACCCTGTCCGGGACAGGGACAAGATCTCCCGGGGAGCTGTTTTTT. Protein: CASSTLSGTGTRSPGELFF.

With respect to this clonotype: A clone one base away is much larger, so this may be a read error. The rearrangement links TRBV3-1 to TRBJ2-7; D not resolved. Germline V gene lookup returns CDR1 LGHDT and CDR2 YNNKEL (reference sequence). V shed 1 base and J shed 2 bases, with 6 bases lying between them. The length of the CDR3 is 13 residues. CDR3 sequence reads: CASSQVVPYEQYF. The CDR3 region has the DNA TGTGCCAGCAGCCAAGTTGTACCCTACGAGCAGTACTTC.

The chain employs TRBV29-1 and TRBJ2-5; 9 bases match TRBD1. The CDR3 has 12 residues. The ends lost 7 bases at V and 4 bases at J; junction bases unmatched: 4. CDR1 is SQVTM and CDR2 is ANQGSEA in the germline V gene. The DNA of the CDR3 is TGCAGCGCGACAGGGGGTGGAGAGACCCAGTACTTC. Translated, it gives CSATGGGETQYF. The entire variable domain, with the rest obtained from reference TRBV29-1 and TRBJ2-5, is as follows: SAVISQKPSRDICQRGTSLTIQCQVDSQVTMMFWYRQQPGQSLTLIATANQGSEATYESGFVIDKFPISRPNLTFSTLTVSNMSPEDSSIYLCSATGGGETQYFGPGTRLLVL.

This clonotype was counted between two and nine times. V gene TRBV28 combines with J gene TRBJ2-2; a possible D gene is TRBD1 (6 bases). Trimming took 5 bases from V and 4 from J, leaving 14 bases between them. Germline assignment: CDR1 MDHEN and CDR2 SYDVKM. The CDR3 has 15 amino acids. CDR3 sequence: CASSPPGAITGELFF. CDR3 sequence (DNA): TGTGCCAGCAGTCCTCCAGGGGCCATCACCGGGGAGCTGTTTTTT.

The V gene is TRBV7-6, the J gene TRBJ2-5, with D maybe TRBD2 (6 bases). The V end was cut by 5 bases, the J end by 2 bases, with 21 bases between. The germline gives CDR1 SGHVS, CDR2 FNYEAQ. The CDR3 has 17 residues. CDR3: CASSLFRSASEQETQYF. CDR3 sequence (DNA): TGTGCCAGCAGCCTTTTTAGGTCGGCTAGCGAACAAGAGACCCAGTACTTC.

This clonotype was observed a handful of times. V gene TRBV4-1 combines with J gene TRBJ2-1; TRBD1 matches 7 bases. Germline values: CDR1 MGHRA, CDR2 YSYEKL. The junction had 2 bases not matched to a gene; V was cut back by 0 bases and J by 0 bases. The CDR3 has 16 amino acids. CDR3 region: CASSQDAGGSYNEQFF. The CDR3 DNA sequence: TGCGCCAGCAGCCAAGATGCAGGGGGCTCCTACAATGAGCAGTTCTTC.

The sample holds many counts of this clonotype. V and J are TRBV7-2 and TRBJ2-7, with 9 bases lining up with TRBD1. CDR1 is SGHTA and CDR2 is FQGNSA in the germline V gene. The CDR3 totals 13 residues. Trimming removed 5 bases from V and 6 bases from J; junction bases left unmatched: 5. CDR3 region: CASSPGQGSEQYF. The CDR3 DNA reads TGTGCCAGCAGCCCGGGACAGGGATCCGAGCAGTACTTC.

The chain is built from TRBV9 and TRBJ2-7, with TRBD1 matching 7 bases. The junction had 10 bases not matched to a gene; V was cut back by 1 base and J by 6 bases. The germline V gene encodes CDR1 SGDLS and CDR2 YYNGEE. This CDR3 comprises 15 residues. The CDR3 region is CASSVTGTAWGEQYF. In DNA, the CDR3 is TGTGCCAGCAGCGTAACCGGGACAGCATGGGGCGAGCAGTACTTC.

The V call is TRBV28, the J call TRBJ2-4; tentatively, D is TRBD1 (6 bases). Germline CDR1 and CDR2: MDHEN and SYDVKM. The V and J ends lost 6 bases and 1 base respectively, with 16 bases between them. The CDR3 loop spans 16 amino acids. The CDR3 reads CASRKEYRVAKNIQYF. CDR3 nucleotide sequence: TGTGCCAGCAGAAAAGAATACAGGGTCGCCAAAAACATTCAGTACTTC.

This chain connects TRBV12-3 or TRBV12-4 to TRBJ2-5; a weak D match, TRBD1 (6 bases). There are 14 residues in the CDR3. The ends were cut back, 7 bases at V and 2 bases at J, with 14 bases in the middle. CDR3 nucleotide sequence: TGTGCCAGCACCCACTGGACAGAGCAAGAGACCCAGTACTTC. Its translation is CASTHWTEQETQYF.

Many counts were recorded for this clonotype. This chain uses TRBV5-6 with TRBJ2-7; D not certain. Trimming stripped 0 bases from V and 7 bases from J, with 5 bases between. In germline, CDR1 is SGHDT, CDR2 YYEEEE. The CDR3 sequence is 11 residues long. Here the CDR3 DNA reads TGTGCCAGCAGCTTGGCCAGGGAGCAGTACTTC. This translates into CASSLAREQYF.

This clonotype was picked up a small number of times. The DNA of the CDR3 is TGCGCCAGCAGCCAGACACTTAGCACAGATACGCAGTATTTT. Translating gives CASSQTLSTDTQYF. The chain carries TRBV4-3 and TRBJ2-3; no definite D call. From germline, CDR1 is LGHNA and CDR2 YSLEER. The ends were cut back, 3 bases at V and 0 bases at J, with 7 bases in the middle. The CDR3 covers 14 residues.

This chain links TRBV6-1 with TRBJ2-7; TRBD1 matches 9 bases. V shed 6 bases and J 3 bases; nucleotides not matched to a gene: 21. The CDR3 extends over 19 amino acids. Looked up from germline, CDR1 is MNHNS and CDR2 is SASEGT. The CDR3 region is CASRAPRTGVRSRGYEQYF. The DNA of the CDR3 is TGTGCCAGCAGAGCACCCAGGACAGGGGTCCGCTCGCGGGGCTACGAGCAGTACTTC.

The rearrangement links TRBV3-1 to TRBJ2-5; D is ambiguous. The length of the CDR3 is 16 residues. The V end lost 2 bases, the J end lost 4 bases, and 17 bases lay between the germline ends. Germline V gene lookup returns CDR1 LGHDT and CDR2 YNNKEL (reference sequence). DNA of the CDR3: TGTGCCAGCAGCCAATACAGAGGCCCTCAGACAGAGACCCAGTACTTC. This translates into CASSQYRGPQTETQYF.

The J gene is TRBJ2-3, the V gene TRBV20-1, with D possibly TRBD2 on 6 matching bases. Trimming stripped 3 bases from V and 5 bases from J, with 18 bases between. Germline CDR1 DFQATT, CDR2 SNEGSKA (reference sequence). The CDR3 loop spans 15 amino acids. The CDR3 protein is CSARRAGLTGDTQYF. CDR3 nucleotides: TGCAGTGCTAGGAGGGCGGGGCTTACAGGAGATACGCAGTATTTT.

The rearrangement joins TRBV11-2 to TRBJ2-2; 10 bases agree with TRBD1. The junction had 7 bases not matched to a gene; V was cut back by 5 bases and J by 4 bases. The CDR3 extends over 16 amino acids. CDR1 and CDR2 from the germline V gene are SGHAT and FQNNGV. The CDR3 DNA follows: TGTGCCAGCAGCAAACTGGGACAGGGGTCCACCGGGGAGCTGTTTTTT. Translated: CASSKLGQGSTGELFF.

This clonotype has a handful of counts. This chain connects TRBV10-3 to TRBJ2-3; D remains ambiguous. From germline, CDR1 is ENHRY and CDR2 SYGVKD. The CDR3 covers 14 residues. Trimming shortened V by 6 bases and J by 5 bases, and 15 bases separated the two germline ends. CDR3 bases: TGTGCCATCAGCAAGGGTAGGGCCGGAGATACGCAGTATTTT. This encodes CAISKGRAGDTQYF.

This clonotype appeared a few times. The chain employs TRBV19 and TRBJ2-1, with 14 nucleotides matching TRBD2. V gave up 7 bases and J gave up 12 bases; unmatched junction bases: 14. Germline loops: CDR1 LNHDA, CDR2 SQIVND (reference sequence). This CDR3 contains 16 residues. CDR3 bases: TGTGCCAGTAATTTTCGACTAGCGGGGGGGCCCGGAGTGCAGTTCTTC. As protein: CASNFRLAGGPGVQFF.

This clonotype has a handful of counts. V gene TRBV10-3 combines with J gene TRBJ2-1; 8 nucleotides line up with TRBD1. The germline gives CDR1 ENHRY, CDR2 SYGVKD. This CDR3 comprises 14 residues. V dropped 9 bases and J dropped 3; count of bases not matched to a gene: 7. The CDR3 DNA sequence: TGTGCCATAGCGACAGGGGCCAACTACAATGAGCAGTTCTTC. It encodes CAIATGANYNEQFF.

The chain joins TRBV11-1 to TRBJ2-3; 14 bases are a match to TRBD2. The germline V gene has CDR1 SGHAT and CDR2 FQDESV (reference sequence). The CDR3 length is 18 residues. The V and J ends lost 2 bases and 4 bases, in that order; junction bases with no gene match: 8. CDR3 in amino acids: CASSLWTSGGSVADTQYF. CDR3 DNA sequence: TGTGCCAGCAGCTTATGGACTAGCGGGGGGTCTGTAGCAGATACGCAGTATTTT.

CDR3 protein: CASSFRILGGRNTGELFF. CDR3 bases: TGTGCCAGCAGCTTTAGGATCCTCGGGGGGAGGAACACCGGGGAGCTGTTTTTT. V is TRBV11-2 and J is TRBJ2-2; the match to TRBD2 covers 7 bases. The CDR3 spans 18 residues. V trimming: 3 bases; J trimming: 1 base; junction bases outside the gene matches: 11. Germline CDR1 reads SGHAT; CDR2 reads FQNNGV.

The chain links TRBV9 to TRBJ2-1; TRBD2 matches at 7 bases. V gave up 0 bases and J gave up 0 bases; unmatched junction bases: 3. The CDR3 is made up of 16 amino acids. Germline V lookup: CDR1 SGDLS, CDR2 YYNGEE. CDR3 bases: TGTGCCAGCAGCGTAGCGGGCGGGAGCTCCTACAATGAGCAGTTCTTC. Its translation is CASSVAGGSSYNEQFF.

This clonotype has only a few counts. The V and J genes are TRBV28 and TRBJ1-4; D possibly corresponds to TRBD1 (6 bases). V was shortened by 5 bases and J by 5 bases, with 12 bases between the two germline ends. There are 14 residues in the CDR3. The V gene's germline CDR1 is MDHEN and CDR2 SYDVKM. This CDR3 reads CASSDRNLNEKLFF. The CDR3 coding sequence is TGTGCCAGCAGTGACAGGAACCTAAATGAAAAACTGTTTTTT. Based on the CDR3 plus reference TRBV28 and TRBJ1-4, the full variable domain is DVKVTQSSRYLVKRTGEKVFLECVQDMDHENMFWYRQDPGLGLRLIYFSYDVKMKEKGDIPEGYSVSREKKERFSLILESASTNQTSMYLCASSDRNLNEKLFFGSGTQLSVL.

For the CDR3, the DNA is TGTGCCAGCAGGGTAGACAGGACCCGACTCACAGATACGCAGTATTTT. It codes for CASRVDRTRLTDTQYF. The chain is built from TRBV2 and TRBJ2-3; weak D call: TRBD1 (6 bases). The germline V gene encodes CDR1 SNHLY and CDR2 FYNNEI. CDR3 length equals 16 residues. With 6 bases removed from V and 2 bases from J, the gap between germline ends came to 18 bases.

This clonotype was detected only a few times. The chain has TRBV14 and TRBJ2-3; 13 nucleotides line up with TRBD2. Germline V gene data show CDR1 as SGHDN and CDR2 as FVKESK. There are 16 residues in the CDR3. The V segment lost 4 bases and the J segment 6 bases; nucleotides outside the gene matches: 7. CDR3 nucleotides: TGTGCCAGCAGCCGTTGGACTAGCGGGAGTTCGGATACGCAGTATTTT. Translating it yields CASSRWTSGSSDTQYF.

The rearrangement joins TRBV7-9 to TRBJ2-4; D is unclear. V was pared by 5 bases and J by 1 base, with 9 bases between. There are 14 residues in the CDR3. Germline V lookup: CDR1 SEHNR, CDR2 FQNEAQ (reference sequence). The CDR3 spells CASSPLGAKNIQYF. The CDR3 nucleotides are TGTGCCAGCAGCCCCCTGGGGGCCAAAAACATTCAGTACTTC. The full variable domain, its missing parts supplied by reference TRBV7-9 and TRBJ2-4, is DTGVSQNPRHKITKRGQNVTFRCDPISEHNRLYWYRQTLGQGPEFLTYFQNEAQLEKSRLLSDRFSAERPKGSFSTLEIQRTEQGDSAMYLCASSPLGAKNIQYFGAGTRLSVL.

The V gene is TRBV5-1, the J gene TRBJ2-5; 10 bases align to TRBD2. The germline V gene has CDR1 SGHRS and CDR2 YFSETQ. The CDR3 sequence is 15 residues long. J gave up 5 bases and V 0 bases, and 4 bases lay outside the gene matches. In DNA, the CDR3 is TGCGCCAGCAGCTTGGCCTTAGCGGGAGGCGAGACCCAGTACTTC. Translation: CASSLALAGGETQYF.

This clonotype was counted many times. The V call is TRBV24-1, the J call TRBJ1-5; D is unresolved. Germline CDR1 is KGHDR and CDR2 is SFDVKD. The germline V and J ends were trimmed by 3 bases and 5 bases, with 4 bases remaining between them. The CDR3 runs 12 residues. DNA for the CDR3: TGTGCCACCAGTGATGGGGATCAGCCCCAGCATTTT. Translated: CATSDGDQPQHF.

CDR3 amino acids: CASSEADSPLHF. Here the CDR3 DNA reads TGTGCCAGCAGTGAAGCGGATTCACCCCTCCACTTT. The chain joins TRBV28 to TRBJ1-6; D remains ambiguous. The germline V and J ends were trimmed by 5 bases and 8 bases, with 7 bases remaining between them. The germline CDR1 and CDR2 sequences are MDHEN and SYDVKM. The CDR3 is 12 residues long.